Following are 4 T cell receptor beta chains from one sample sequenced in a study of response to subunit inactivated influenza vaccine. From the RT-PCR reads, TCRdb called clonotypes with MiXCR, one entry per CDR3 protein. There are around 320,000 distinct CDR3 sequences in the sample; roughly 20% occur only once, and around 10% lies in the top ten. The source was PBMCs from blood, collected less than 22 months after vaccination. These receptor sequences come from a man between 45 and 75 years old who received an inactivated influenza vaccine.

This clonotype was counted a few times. The CDR3 region has the DNA TGTGCCACCAGCCCAAGACAGGGGCTGGTAGAGACCCAGTACTTC. It codes for CATSPRQGLVETQYF. This rearrangement joins TRBV15 to TRBJ2-5; 8 bases agree with TRBD1. The CDR3 is 15 residues long. Losses at the gene ends were 5 bases for V and 4 bases for J; bases not matched to a gene: 9. Germline CDR1 reads LNHNV; CDR2 reads YYDKDF (reference sequence).

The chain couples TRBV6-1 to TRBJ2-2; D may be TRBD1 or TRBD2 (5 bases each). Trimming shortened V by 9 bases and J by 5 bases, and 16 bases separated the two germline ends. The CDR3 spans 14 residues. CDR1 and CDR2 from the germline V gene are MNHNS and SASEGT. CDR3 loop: CASSSREGTGELFF. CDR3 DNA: TGTGCCAGTTCTAGCCGCGAGGGGACCGGGGAGCTGTTTTTT.

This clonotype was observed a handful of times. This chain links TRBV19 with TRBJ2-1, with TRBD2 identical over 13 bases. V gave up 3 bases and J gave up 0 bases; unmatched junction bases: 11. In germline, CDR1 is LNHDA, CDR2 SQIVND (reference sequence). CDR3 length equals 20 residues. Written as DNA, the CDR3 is TGTGCCAGTAGTATCCGGTTTCGACTAGCGGGAGGAAGCTCCTACAATGAGCAGTTCTTC. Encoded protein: CASSIRFRLAGGSSYNEQFF. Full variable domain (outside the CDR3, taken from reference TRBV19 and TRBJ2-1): DGGITQSPKYLFRKEGQNVTLSCEQNLNHDAMYWYRQDPGQGLRLIYYSQIVNDFQKGDIAEGYSVSREKKESFPLTVTSAQKNPTAFYLCASSIRFRLAGGSSYNEQFFGPGTRLTVL.

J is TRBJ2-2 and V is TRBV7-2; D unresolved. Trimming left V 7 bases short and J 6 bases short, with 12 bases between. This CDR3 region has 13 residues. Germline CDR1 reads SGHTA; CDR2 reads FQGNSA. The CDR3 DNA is TGTGCCAGCACCCCTATGGTTCCCGGGGAGCTGTTTTTT. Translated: CASTPMVPGELFF.